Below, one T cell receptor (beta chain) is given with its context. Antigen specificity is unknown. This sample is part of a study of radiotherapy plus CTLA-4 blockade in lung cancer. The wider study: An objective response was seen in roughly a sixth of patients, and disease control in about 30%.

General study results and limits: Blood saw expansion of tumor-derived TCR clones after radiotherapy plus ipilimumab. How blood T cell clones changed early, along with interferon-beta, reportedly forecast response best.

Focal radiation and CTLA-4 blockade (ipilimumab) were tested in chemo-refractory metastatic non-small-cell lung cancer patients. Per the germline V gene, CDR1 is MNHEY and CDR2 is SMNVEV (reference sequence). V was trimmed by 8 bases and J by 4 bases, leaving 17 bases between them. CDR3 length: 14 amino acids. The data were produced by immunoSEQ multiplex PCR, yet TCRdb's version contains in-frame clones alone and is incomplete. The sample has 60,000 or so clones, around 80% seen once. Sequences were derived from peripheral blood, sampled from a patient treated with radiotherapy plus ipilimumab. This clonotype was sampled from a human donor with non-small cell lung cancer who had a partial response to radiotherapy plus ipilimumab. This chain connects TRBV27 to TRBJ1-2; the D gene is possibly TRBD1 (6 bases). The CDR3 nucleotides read TGTGCCAGCCGGATGGGGGCCTCCAGCTATGGCTACACCTTC. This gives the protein CASRMGASSYGYTF.